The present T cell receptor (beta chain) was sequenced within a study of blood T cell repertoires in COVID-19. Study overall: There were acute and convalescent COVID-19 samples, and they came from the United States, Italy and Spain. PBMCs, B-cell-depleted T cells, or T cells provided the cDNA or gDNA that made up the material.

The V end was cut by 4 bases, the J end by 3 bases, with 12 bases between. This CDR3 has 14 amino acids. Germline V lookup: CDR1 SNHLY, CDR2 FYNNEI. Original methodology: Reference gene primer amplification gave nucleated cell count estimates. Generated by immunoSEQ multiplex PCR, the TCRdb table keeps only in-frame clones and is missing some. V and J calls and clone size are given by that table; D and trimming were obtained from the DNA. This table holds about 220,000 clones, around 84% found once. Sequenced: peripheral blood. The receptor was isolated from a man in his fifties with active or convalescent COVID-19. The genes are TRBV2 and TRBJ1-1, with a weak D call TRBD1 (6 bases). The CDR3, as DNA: TGTGCCAGCAGTGTGCAGGGGCAGGACACTGAAGCTTTCTTT. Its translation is CASSVQGQDTEAFF.